Below, 24 T cell receptor beta chains from the same sample are listed, as sequenced in a study of blood T cell repertoires in COVID-19. This table comes from immunoSEQ multiplex PCR, and its TCRdb copy is limited to in-frame clones, with some not included. The table records roughly 260,000 clones, roughly 90% of them present only once. The material sequenced was peripheral blood. The receptors here all came from a woman in her twenties or thirties with COVID-19, enrolled during active disease.

The chain has TRBV27 and TRBJ1-1; no reliable D call. This CDR3 region has 11 residues. The germline V gene encodes CDR1 MNHEY and CDR2 SMNVEV (reference sequence). Trimming cost V 11 bases and J 1 base, with 8 bases left between them. The CDR3 DNA sequence: TGTGCCTCAGGAGGGAACACTGAAGCTTTCTTT. It specifies CASGGNTEAFF.

J is TRBJ2-3 and V is TRBV11-1; 8 positions match TRBD2. The CDR3 consists of 16 residues. Germline CDR1 reads SGHAT; CDR2 reads FQDESV (reference sequence). V was clipped by 7 bases and J by 6 bases; unmatched bases: 15. This chain's CDR3 is CASTYPGLPGGDTQYF. CDR3 DNA: TGTGCCAGCACCTACCCGGGACTACCGGGAGGGGATACGCAGTATTTT.

In this sample, this clone turned up once. This chain connects TRBV10-1 to TRBJ2-7; 8 bases align to TRBD2. CDR1 and CDR2 (germline): WNHNN, SYGVQD (reference sequence). CDR3 length: 12 residues. The V and J ends lost 8 bases and 5 bases, in that order; junction bases with no gene match: 5. The CDR3 coding sequence is TGCGCCAGCTCGGGGGGGAACGACGAGCAGTACTTC. Translating it yields CASSGGNDEQYF.

V is TRBV27 and J is TRBJ2-3, with D possibly being TRBD2 (5 bases). The CDR3 length is 15 residues. The V and J ends lost 2 bases and 0 bases respectively, with 9 bases between them. In germline, CDR1 is MNHEY, CDR2 SMNVEV (reference sequence). Here the CDR3 reads CASSLGRVSTDTQYF. For the CDR3, the DNA is TGTGCCAGCAGTTTAGGGCGGGTTAGCACAGATACGCAGTATTTT.

This chain uses TRBV2 with TRBJ1-4; D is unclear. V lost 2 bases and J 5 bases, leaving 9 bases between the germline ends. The CDR3 runs to 14 residues. Germline lookup yields CDR1 SNHLY and CDR2 FYNNEI. The CDR3 protein is CASSEFIGNEKLFF. The CDR3 nucleotides are TGTGCCAGCAGTGAATTTATCGGGAATGAAAAACTGTTTTTT.

This chain connects TRBV19 to TRBJ1-2, with D tentatively TRBD1 (6 bases). Germline CDR1 and CDR2: LNHDA and SQIVND (reference sequence). This CDR3 has 14 amino acids. Trimming stripped 9 bases from V and 4 bases from J, with 18 bases between. The CDR3 here is CASSSRGGGYGYTF. The CDR3 nucleotides read TGTGCCAGCTCGTCCAGGGGCGGGGGCTATGGCTACACCTTC.

The chain is built from TRBV28 and TRBJ2-1; perhaps TRBD2 as D (5 bases). Germline lookup yields CDR1 MDHEN and CDR2 SYDVKM. The CDR3 loop spans 11 amino acids. The CDR3 spells CAISGRNEQFF. CDR3 coding DNA: TGTGCAATAAGCGGAAGAAATGAGCAGTTCTTC.

Only one count was recorded for this clone. The chain employs TRBV7-9 and TRBJ2-3; D may be TRBD1 (5 bases). This CDR3 has 15 residues. V was cut by 1 base and J by 1 base, with 9 bases left in between. Germline CDR1 SEHNR, CDR2 FQNEAQ (reference sequence). The CDR3 DNA follows: TGTGCCAGCAGCTTAGGCCTACAGGGCACAGATACGCAGTATTTT. Translated: CASSLGLQGTDTQYF. Together with reference TRBV7-9 and TRBJ2-3, the CDR3 gives the full variable domain: DTGVSQNPRHKITKRGQNVTFRCDPISEHNRLYWYRQTLGQGPEFLTYFQNEAQLEKSRLLSDRFSAERPKGSFSTLEIQRTEQGDSAMYLCASSLGLQGTDTQYFGPGTRLTVL.

The rearrangement joins TRBV12-3 or TRBV12-4 to TRBJ1-1; D possibly corresponds to TRBD1 (6 bases). There are 13 residues in the CDR3. V lost 6 bases and J lost 4, with 12 bases in between. Here the CDR3 reads CASSQTGATEAFF. The CDR3 coding sequence is TGTGCCAGCAGCCAGACAGGAGCCACTGAAGCTTTCTTT.

The chain is built from TRBV7-8 and TRBJ2-2; TRBD2 matches 13 bases. The CDR3 loop spans 19 amino acids. With V trimmed by 5 bases and J by 5 bases, 14 bases remained unmatched. Germline values: CDR1 SGHVS, CDR2 FQNEAQ. CDR3 loop: CASSTTTSGRAFLTGELFF. In DNA, the CDR3 is TGTGCCAGCAGCACGACCACTAGCGGGAGGGCGTTTTTGACCGGGGAGCTGTTTTTT. The full variable domain, in which reference TRBV7-8 and TRBJ2-2 provide the parts outside the CDR3, is GAGVSQSPRYKVAKRGQDVALRCDPISGHVSLFWYQQALGQGPEFLTYFQNEAQLDKSGLPSDRFFAERPEGSVSTLKIQRTQQEDSAVYLCASSTTTSGRAFLTGELFFGEGSRLTVL.

The rearrangement links TRBV3-1 (or the pseudogene TRBV3-2) to TRBJ2-5, with TRBD2 as a possible D gene (6 bases). Trimming took 4 bases from V and 1 from J, leaving 13 bases between them. The germline V gene encodes CDR1 LGHDT and CDR2 YNNKEL (reference sequence). CDR3 length: 15 amino acids. The CDR3: CASSPHLAPQETQYF. Written as DNA, the CDR3 is TGTGCCAGCAGCCCCCACCTAGCGCCCCAAGAGACCCAGTACTTC.

V gene TRBV11-2 combines with J gene TRBJ2-3; TRBD1 is a possible D gene (7 bases). Germline V gene data show CDR1 as SGHAT and CDR2 as FQNNGV. The CDR3 covers 18 residues. V dropped 1 base and J dropped 3 bases, with 20 bases sitting between them. CDR3 in DNA: TGTGCCAGCAGCTTAGTCTTTAGGACAGGCGGGGCGACAGATACGCAGTATTTT. Translating it yields CASSLVFRTGGATDTQYF. The full variable domain, completed using reference TRBV11-2 and TRBJ2-3, is EAGVAQSPRYKIIEKRQSVAFWCNPISGHATLYWYQQILGQGPKLLIQFQNNGVVDDSQLPKDRFSAERLKGVDSTLKIQPAKLEDSAVYLCASSLVFRTGGATDTQYFGPGTRLTVL.

V and J are TRBV18 and TRBJ2-1, with 8 bases identical to TRBD2. This CDR3 has 14 amino acids. V lost 3 bases and J lost 8; bases outside the gene matches: 6. Germline CDR1 reads KGHSH; CDR2 reads LQKENI. In nucleotides, the CDR3 is TGTGCCAGCTCACCTTACGGGACTAGAGATGAGCAGTTCTTC. Translated, it gives CASSPYGTRDEQFF.

Only one count was recorded for this clone. This chain connects TRBV27 to TRBJ1-2, with D possibly TRBD1 on 5 matching bases. Trimming took 3 bases from V and 6 from J, leaving 11 bases between them. In germline, CDR1 is MNHEY, CDR2 SMNVEV (reference sequence). CDR3 length: 13 residues. The CDR3 nucleotides read TGTGCCAGCAGTTTTGGGGGGAGGCATGGCTACACCTTC. Its protein product is CASSFGGRHGYTF.

This clone has just a few counts. The rearrangement uses TRBV11-2 and TRBJ2-7; the match to TRBD1 covers 12 bases. CDR3 length: 15 residues. Trimming at V came to 1 base and at J to 4 bases, leaving 2 bases not matched to a gene. Germline V gene lookup returns CDR1 SGHAT and CDR2 FQNNGV. The CDR3 coding sequence is TGTGCCAGCAGCTTAGGGGACAGGGGGCCGTACGAGCAGTACTTC. This sequence encodes CASSLGDRGPYEQYF. Complete variable domain (other parts from reference TRBV11-2 and TRBJ2-7): EAGVAQSPRYKIIEKRQSVAFWCNPISGHATLYWYQQILGQGPKLLIQFQNNGVVDDSQLPKDRFSAERLKGVDSTLKIQPAKLEDSAVYLCASSLGDRGPYEQYFGPGTRLTVT.

The chain joins TRBV10-3 to TRBJ2-4, with 9 bases that match TRBD1. Germline V gene sequence: CDR1 ENHRY, CDR2 SYGVKD. The CDR3 is 16 residues long. V lost 0 bases and J lost 8; bases outside the gene matches: 8. CDR3 sequence: CAISESGQGGVDIQYF. CDR3 bases: TGTGCCATCAGTGAGTCGGGACAGGGAGGGGTGGACATTCAGTACTTC.

This clone was seen a handful of times. The chain is built from TRBV28 and TRBJ1-6; 9 positions match TRBD1. This CDR3 is 15 amino acids long. The trim removed 5 bases at V and 8 bases at J, leaving 7 bases unmatched. CDR1 and CDR2 (germline): MDHEN, SYDVKM. Written as DNA, the CDR3 is TGTGCCAGCAGTCCCGCTGACAGGGGGTATTCACCCCTCCACTTT. This codes for CASSPADRGYSPLHF. Full variable domain (rest looked up from reference TRBV28 and TRBJ1-6): DVKVTQSSRYLVKRTGEKVFLECVQDMDHENMFWYRQDPGLGLRLIYFSYDVKMKEKGDIPEGYSVSREKKERFSLILESASTNQTSMYLCASSPADRGYSPLHFGNGTRLTVT.

The rearrangement uses TRBV18 and TRBJ2-2, with TRBD1 matching 9 bases. The length of the CDR3 is 16 residues. The trim removed 2 bases at V and 0 bases at J, leaving 1 base unmatched. Germline CDR1 is KGHSH and CDR2 is LQKENI. The CDR3 bases are TGTGCCAGCTCACCAAGGACAGGGGCGAACACCGGGGAGCTGTTTTTT. Encoded protein: CASSPRTGANTGELFF.

The V gene is TRBV5-1, the J gene TRBJ1-6; tentative D call: TRBD1 (6 bases). V lost 7 bases and J 7 bases, leaving 12 bases between the germline ends. Germline loops: CDR1 SGHRS, CDR2 YFSETQ. This CDR3 has 13 amino acids. The CDR3: CASSDRLNSPLHF. The DNA for the CDR3 is TGCGCCAGCTCGGACAGATTGAATTCACCCCTCCACTTT.

The V call is TRBV5-6, the J call TRBJ2-7, with D possibly TRBD1 on 7 matching bases. V was shortened by 1 base and J by 4 bases, with 12 bases between the two germline ends. The germline gives CDR1 SGHDT, CDR2 YYEEEE. CDR3 length equals 14 residues. CDR3 bases: TGTGCCAGCAGCTTGACAGGGGAGGTTTACGAGCAGTACTTC. The encoded protein is CASSLTGEVYEQYF.

The chain joins TRBV18 to TRBJ1-2, with TRBD1 matching 7 bases. The V segment lost 6 bases and the J segment 5 bases; nucleotides outside the gene matches: 9. Germline V gene lookup returns CDR1 KGHSH and CDR2 LQKENI. The CDR3 is 14 residues long. Here the CDR3 reads CASSPGTDGYGYTF. CDR3 bases: TGTGCCAGCTCGCCTGGGACAGATGGTTATGGCTACACCTTC.

The genes are TRBV7-3 and TRBJ2-2; weak D call: TRBD1 (5 bases). Trimming removed 5 bases at V and 10 bases at J, with 14 bases between. CDR1 SGHTA and CDR2 FQGTGA come from the germline V gene. This CDR3 is built from 13 residues. The CDR3 DNA is TGTGCCAGCAGCGAAGCAGGGAAACCGGAGCTGTTTTTT. Its translation is CASSEAGKPELFF.

The rearrangement joins TRBV2 to TRBJ2-7, with 7 bases aligning to TRBD1. The trim removed 4 bases at V and 4 bases at J, leaving 10 bases unmatched. Germline CDR1 and CDR2: SNHLY and FYNNEI. The CDR3 has 15 residues. Here the CDR3 DNA reads TGTGCCAGCAGTGCCGGGACAGCGATTTTATACGAGCAGTACTTC. Residues: CASSAGTAILYEQYF.

The gene calls are TRBV4-1 and TRBJ2-7; the match to TRBD1 covers 9 bases. This CDR3 has 15 residues. Germline V gene sequence: CDR1 MGHRA, CDR2 YSYEKL. V lost 7 bases and J lost 2; bases outside the gene matches: 9. Written as DNA, the CDR3 is TGCGCCAGCAAGCGCTCCGGGACAGGGCCCTACGAGCAGTACTTC. Translated: CASKRSGTGPYEQYF.